This is a list of T cell receptor beta chains from one sample in a study of cytomegalovirus exposure and HLA in healthy donors. Sequenced by immunoSEQ multiplex PCR; TCRdb stores in-frame clones only, minus some. The sample records 150,000 to 200,000 clones, around 81% being singletons. Sequencing input: PBMCs. All receptors come from a woman in her twenties or thirties in good health and CMV-seronegative. CDR3s include the opening cysteine and the closing phenylalanine or tryptophan. A D gene is named only where the DNA matches it firmly. Size is stated for part of the rows, as once, few or many counts, or as a class when the clone is expanded.

clone size	V gene	J gene	D gene	CDR3 DNA	CDR3 protein
NA	TRBV28	TRBJ1-3	NA	TGTGCCAGCAGCGCAGGGAGAAACACCATATATTTT	CASSAGRNTIYF
NA	TRBV28	TRBJ2-7	NA	TGTGCCAGCAGTTTAGACCCCGGGGGACGGGGCGAGCAGTACTTC	CASSLDPGGRGEQYF
few	TRBV28	TRBJ2-1	NA	TGTGCCAGCAGCCGCGGGGGCCGGTACAATGAGCAGTTCTTC	CASSRGGRYNEQFF
NA	TRBV15	TRBJ2-3	TRBD2	TGTGCCACCAGCAGGGGGTCGGGCGGGAGGCTGGGAGATACGCAGTATTTT	CATSRGSGGRLGDTQYF
NA	TRBV19	TRBJ2-1	TRBD1	TGTGCCAGCGGACAGGGGGCCATCCATGAGCAGTTCTTC	CASGQGAIHEQFF
NA	TRBV25-1	TRBJ2-6	NA	TGTGCCAGCAGTGAATGGACAGACGGTGGGGCCAACGTCCTGACTTTC	CASSEWTDGGANVLTF
NA	TRBV4-3	TRBJ1-1	NA	TGCGCCAGCAGCCAAGACCCTCTGAACACTGAAGCTTTCTTT	CASSQDPLNTEAFF
NA	TRBV5-6	TRBJ2-2	NA	TGTGCCAGCAGCTTTGGACTTCTCACGCCCGGGGAGCTGTTTTTT	CASSFGLLTPGELFF
NA	TRBV5-1	TRBJ2-7	NA	TGCGCCAGCAGGCCAACCGGGACAAGCACCTACGAGCAGTACTTC	CASRPTGTSTYEQYF
NA	TRBV7-2	TRBJ1-6	NA	TGTGCCAGCAGCTTAGCTTCGGATTCACCCCTCCACTTT	CASSLASDSPLHF
NA	TRBV4-1	TRBJ2-1	NA	TGCGCCAGCAGCCACCTTAGCGGAGCCTACAATGAGCAGTTCTTC	CASSHLSGAYNEQFF
NA	TRBV6-4	TRBJ1-1	NA	TGTGCCAGCACGATGGCCTGGGGCAGCACTGAAGCTTTCTTT	CASTMAWGSTEAFF
NA	TRBV5-1	TRBJ2-3	NA	TGCGCCAGCAGCTCACAGGGTGGGGAGAGCACAGATACGCAGTATTTT	CASSSQGGESTDTQYF
NA	TRBV9	TRBJ2-1	TRBD2	TGTGCCAGCAGCGTAGGGGCTAGCGGGGGCAATGAGCAGTTCTTC	CASSVGASGGNEQFF
NA	TRBV7-8	TRBJ2-1	TRBD2	TGTGCCAGCAGCTATCGAGCGGGAGGGGGGAGGAATGAGCAGTTCTTC	CASSYRAGGGRNEQFF
NA	TRBV4-3	TRBJ2-7	TRBD2	TGCGCCAGCAGCCAAGATCGAGCGGGAAGCTACGAGCAGTACTTC	CASSQDRAGSYEQYF
NA	TRBV5-4	TRBJ2-3	TRBD2	TGTGCCAGCAGCTTGGGAGCGGGGAGCACAGATACGCAGTATTTT	CASSLGAGSTDTQYF
NA	TRBV14	TRBJ2-1	NA	TGTGCCAGCAGCTCAGCCCCTACGGGACAAAGTTCCAATGAGCAGTTCTTC	CASSSAPTGQSSNEQFF
NA	TRBV7-9	TRBJ1-1	TRBD1	TGTGCCAGCAGCTTGGACAGGGGCACTGAAGCTTTCTTT	CASSLDRGTEAFF
NA	TRBV6-5	TRBJ1-2	NA	TGTGCCAGCAGGGGGGCAGCGAACTATGGCTACACCTTC	CASRGAANYGYTF
NA	TRBV21-1	TRBJ2-7	NA	TGTGCCAGCAGCAAACGAGGGACAGGACCCAATTCATACGAGCAGTACTTC	CASSKRGTGPNSYEQYF
NA	TRBV5-1	TRBJ1-4	NA	TGCGCCAGCAGCCTCGGACAGAATGAAAAACTGTTTTTT	CASSLGQNEKLFF
once	TRBV6-5	TRBJ1-1	NA	TGTGCCAGCAGTTACTCCACTATGGGGCGGACTGAAGCTTTCTTT	CASSYSTMGRTEAFF
NA	TRBV2	TRBJ2-5	NA	TGTGCCAGCAGGGTACTCTCGTACCAAGAGACCCAGTACTTC	CASRVLSYQETQYF
NA	TRBV9	TRBJ1-1	NA	TGTGCCAGCAGCGTAACAGGGAACACTGAAGCTTTCTTT	CASSVTGNTEAFF
NA	TRBV5-1	TRBJ1-3	NA	TGCGCCTGCAGCTTGGACTCAGGGACTGGAAACACCATATATTTT	CACSLDSGTGNTIYF